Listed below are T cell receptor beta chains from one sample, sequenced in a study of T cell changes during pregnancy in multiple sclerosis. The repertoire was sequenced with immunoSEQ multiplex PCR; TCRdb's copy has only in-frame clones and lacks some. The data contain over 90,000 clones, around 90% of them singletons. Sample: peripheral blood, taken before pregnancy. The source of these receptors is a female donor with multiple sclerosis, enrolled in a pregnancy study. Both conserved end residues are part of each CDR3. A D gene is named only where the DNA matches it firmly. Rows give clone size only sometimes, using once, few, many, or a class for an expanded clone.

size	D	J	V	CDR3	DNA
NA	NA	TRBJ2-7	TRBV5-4	CASSPSTGIWGYEQYF	TGTGCCAGCAGCCCTTCTACAGGGATATGGGGTTACGAGCAGTACTTC
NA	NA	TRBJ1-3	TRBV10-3	CAISESRQAAGNTIYF	TGTGCCATCAGTGAGTCCCGACAGGCGGCTGGAAACACCATATATTTT
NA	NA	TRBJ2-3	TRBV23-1	CASSQPVRVGVDTQYF	TGCGCCAGCAGTCAACCCGTCCGGGTTGGAGTAGATACGCAGTATTTT
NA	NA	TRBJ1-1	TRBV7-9	CASSLGSRNTEAFF	TGTGCCAGCAGCTTAGGCTCCAGGAACACTGAAGCTTTCTTT
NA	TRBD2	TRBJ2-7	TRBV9	CASSVGLGAGGRYEQYF	TGTGCCAGCAGCGTAGGGTTGGGAGCGGGGGGGCGGTACGAGCAGTACTTC
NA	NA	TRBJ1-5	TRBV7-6	CASSLAGDQPQHF	TGTGCCAGCAGCTTAGCAGGGGATCAGCCCCAGCATTTT
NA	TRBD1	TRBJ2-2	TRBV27	CASSKRTGALNTGELFF	TGTGCCAGCAGTAAGCGGACAGGGGCCCTGAACACCGGGGAGCTGTTTTTT
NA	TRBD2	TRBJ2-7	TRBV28	CASRGLAGSYEQYF	TGTGCCAGCAGAGGACTAGCGGGGTCCTACGAGCAGTACTTC
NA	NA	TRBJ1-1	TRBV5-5	CASSWEGDSKNTEAFF	TGTGCCAGCAGCTGGGAAGGAGACAGCAAGAACACTGAAGCTTTCTTT
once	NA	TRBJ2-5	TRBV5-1	CASSLSSETQYF	TGCGCCAGCAGCTTGAGCTCGGAGACCCAGTACTTC
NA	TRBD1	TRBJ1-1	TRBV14	CASSYGTAIKAFF	TGTGCCAGCAGCTACGGGACAGCCATTAAAGCTTTCTTT
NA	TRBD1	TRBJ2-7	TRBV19	CASRRQGAYEQYF	TGTGCCAGTAGGCGACAGGGGGCCTACGAGCAGTACTTC
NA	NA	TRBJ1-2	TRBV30	CAWSGRNYGYTF	TGTGCCTGGAGTGGCCGGAACTATGGCTACACCTTC